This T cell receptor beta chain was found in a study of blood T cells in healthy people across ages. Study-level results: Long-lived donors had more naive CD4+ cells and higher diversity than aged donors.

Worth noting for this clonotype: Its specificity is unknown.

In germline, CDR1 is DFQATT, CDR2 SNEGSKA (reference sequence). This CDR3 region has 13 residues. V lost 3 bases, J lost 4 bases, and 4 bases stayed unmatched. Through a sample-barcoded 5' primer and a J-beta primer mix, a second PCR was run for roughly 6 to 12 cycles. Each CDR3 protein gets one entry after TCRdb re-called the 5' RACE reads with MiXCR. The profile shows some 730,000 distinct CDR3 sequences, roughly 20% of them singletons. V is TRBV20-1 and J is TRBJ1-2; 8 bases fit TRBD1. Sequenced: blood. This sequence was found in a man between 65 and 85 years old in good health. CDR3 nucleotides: TGCAGTGCTAGTCGACAGGGGTCCTATGGCTACACCTTC. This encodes CSASRQGSYGYTF.